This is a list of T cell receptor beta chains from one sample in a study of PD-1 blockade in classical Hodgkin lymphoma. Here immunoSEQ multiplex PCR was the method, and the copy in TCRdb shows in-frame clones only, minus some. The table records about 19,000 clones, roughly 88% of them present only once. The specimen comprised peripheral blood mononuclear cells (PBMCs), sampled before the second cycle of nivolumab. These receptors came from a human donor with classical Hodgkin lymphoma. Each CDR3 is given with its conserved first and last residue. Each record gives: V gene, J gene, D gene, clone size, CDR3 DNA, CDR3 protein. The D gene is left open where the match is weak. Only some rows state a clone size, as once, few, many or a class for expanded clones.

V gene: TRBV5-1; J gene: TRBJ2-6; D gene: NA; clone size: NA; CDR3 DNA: TGCGCCAGCAGCCCTACGCCGGGAGGGGCCAACGTCCTGACTTTC; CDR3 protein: CASSPTPGGANVLTF
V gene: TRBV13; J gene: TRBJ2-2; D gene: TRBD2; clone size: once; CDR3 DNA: TGTGCCAGCAGCTTATTAGGCGGGGGGTTGTGGGCCGGGGAGCTGTTTTTT; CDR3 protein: CASSLLGGGLWAGELFF
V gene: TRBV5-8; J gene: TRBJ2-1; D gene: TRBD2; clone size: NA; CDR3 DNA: TGTGCCAGCAGCTTGGATAGACTAGCAGGTCTTTATGAGCAGTTCTTC; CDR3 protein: CASSLDRLAGLYEQFF
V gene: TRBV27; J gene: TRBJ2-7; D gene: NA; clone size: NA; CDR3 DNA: TGTGCCAGCAGTTTCCAGGGGCTTACCTACGAGCAGTACTTC; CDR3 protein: CASSFQGLTYEQYF
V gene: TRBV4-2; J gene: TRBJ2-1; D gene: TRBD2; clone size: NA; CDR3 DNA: TGTGCCAGCAGCCAAGATTCCAGCGGGGGGTACAATGAGCAGTTCTTC; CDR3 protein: CASSQDSSGGYNEQFF
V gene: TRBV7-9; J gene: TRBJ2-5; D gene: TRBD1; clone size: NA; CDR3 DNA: TGTGCCAGCAGCTGGGACAGGGGCCAAGAGACCCAGTACTTC; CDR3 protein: CASSWDRGQETQYF
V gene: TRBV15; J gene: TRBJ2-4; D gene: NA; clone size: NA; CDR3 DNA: TGTGCCACCTCTCCGGGGCTCGTAGCCAAAAACATTCAGTACTTC; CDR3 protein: CATSPGLVAKNIQYF
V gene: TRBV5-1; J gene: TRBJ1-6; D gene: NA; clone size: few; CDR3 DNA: TGCGCCAGCAGCTTGGGACAGGTGAACTCACCCCTCCACTTT; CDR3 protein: CASSLGQVNSPLHF
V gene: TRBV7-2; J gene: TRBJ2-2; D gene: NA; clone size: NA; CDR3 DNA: TGTGCCAGCAGCTTAGGGGGCGGCCCGAGAACCGGGGAGCTGTTTTTT; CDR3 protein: CASSLGGGPRTGELFF
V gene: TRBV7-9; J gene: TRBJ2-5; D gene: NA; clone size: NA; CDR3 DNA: TGTGCCAGCAGCTTATTTTCTCAAGAGACCCAGTACTTC; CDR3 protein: CASSLFSQETQYF
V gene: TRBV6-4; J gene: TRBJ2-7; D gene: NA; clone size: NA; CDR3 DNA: TGTGCCAGAGTCACCGGGACGCCATCCTACGAGCAGTACTTC; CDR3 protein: CARVTGTPSYEQYF
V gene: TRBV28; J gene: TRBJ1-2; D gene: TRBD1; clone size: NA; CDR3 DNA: TGTGCCAGCAGTCCGGGACAGGGGGTCTGGGGCTACACCTTC; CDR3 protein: CASSPGQGVWGYTF
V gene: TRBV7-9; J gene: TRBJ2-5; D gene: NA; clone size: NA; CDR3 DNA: TGTGCCAGCAGCCCCAAAGGCGGGATAGGGGAGACCCAGTACTTC; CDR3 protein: CASSPKGGIGETQYF
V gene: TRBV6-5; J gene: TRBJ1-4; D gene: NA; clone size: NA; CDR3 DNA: TGTGCCAGCAGTCGGACAGCAACTAATGAAAAACTGTTTTTT; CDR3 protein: CASSRTATNEKLFF
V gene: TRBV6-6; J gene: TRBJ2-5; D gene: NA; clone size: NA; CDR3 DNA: TGTGCCAGCAGTTACGAGTCGTTTCAGACCCAGTACTTC; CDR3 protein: CASSYESFQTQYF
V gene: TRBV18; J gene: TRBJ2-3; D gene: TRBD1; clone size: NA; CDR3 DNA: TGTGCCAGCTCACCGATACAGGGGTGGGCAGATACGCAGTATTTT; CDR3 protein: CASSPIQGWADTQYF
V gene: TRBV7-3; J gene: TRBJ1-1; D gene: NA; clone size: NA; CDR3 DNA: TGTGCCAGCAGCTTTGGTCCGGGAGGCACTGAAGCTTTCTTT; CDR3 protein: CASSFGPGGTEAFF
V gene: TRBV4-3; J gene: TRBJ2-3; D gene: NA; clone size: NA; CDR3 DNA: TGCGCCAGCAGCCAATATGGGACAGATACGCAGTATTTT; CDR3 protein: CASSQYGTDTQYF
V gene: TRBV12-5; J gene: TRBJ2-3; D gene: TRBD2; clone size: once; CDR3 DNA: TGTGCTAGTGCACCCGGACTAGCGGCCCGCACAGATACGCAGTATTTT; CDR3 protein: CASAPGLAARTDTQYF
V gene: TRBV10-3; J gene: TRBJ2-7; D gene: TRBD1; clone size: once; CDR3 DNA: TGTGCCATCAGTGAATCGGCAGGGGGCACCTACGAGCAGTACTTC; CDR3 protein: CAISESAGGTYEQYF
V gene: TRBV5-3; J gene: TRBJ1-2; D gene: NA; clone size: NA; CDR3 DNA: TGTGCCAGAAGCTCCCAGGGATGTGGTGGCTACACCTTC; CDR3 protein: CARSSQGCGGYTF
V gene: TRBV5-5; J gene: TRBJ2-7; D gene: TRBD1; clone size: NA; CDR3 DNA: TGTGCCAGCAGCATCCAGACAGGGAACTACTACGAGCAGTACTTC; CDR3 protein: CASSIQTGNYYEQYF
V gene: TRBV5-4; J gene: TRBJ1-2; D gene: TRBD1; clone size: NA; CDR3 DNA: TGTGCCAGCAGCCCGGTTTCGACAGGGGGCTATGGCTACACCTTC; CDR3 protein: CASSPVSTGGYGYTF
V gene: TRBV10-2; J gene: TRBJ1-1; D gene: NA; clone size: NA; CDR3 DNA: TGCGCCAGCAGTGAATACCCGTTTGAAGGGAACACTGAAGCTTTCTTT; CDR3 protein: CASSEYPFEGNTEAFF
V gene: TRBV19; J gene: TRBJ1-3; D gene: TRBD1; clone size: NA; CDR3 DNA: TGTGCCAGTAGGTCCCTCCGGGACAGGGGGCTGATGACTGGAAACACCATATATTTT; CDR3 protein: CASRSLRDRGLMTGNTIYF
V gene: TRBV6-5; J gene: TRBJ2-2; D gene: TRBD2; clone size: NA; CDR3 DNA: TGTGCCAGCAAGGGAGCGGGGGCTAACACCGGGGAGCTGTTTTTT; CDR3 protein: CASKGAGANTGELFF
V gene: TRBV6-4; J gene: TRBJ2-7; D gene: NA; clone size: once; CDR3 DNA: TGTGCCAGCACCTCGGTCGAACATCGCTACGAGCAGTACTTC; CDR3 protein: CASTSVEHRYEQYF
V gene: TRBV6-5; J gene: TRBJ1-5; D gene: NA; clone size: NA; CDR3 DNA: TGTGCCAGCAGGGGCACAGGTAATAGCAATCAGCCCCAGCATTTT; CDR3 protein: CASRGTGNSNQPQHF
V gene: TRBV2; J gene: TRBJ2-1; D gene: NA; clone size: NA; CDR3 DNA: TGTGCCGGACTCGATTACGGCCGTAGGGGGCAGTTCTTC; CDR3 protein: CAGLDYGRRGQFF
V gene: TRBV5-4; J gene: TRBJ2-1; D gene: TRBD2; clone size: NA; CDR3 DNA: TGTGCCAGCAGCTTCCTCTTAGCGGGGGGCGACAGCTCCTACAATGAGCAGTTCTTC; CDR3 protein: CASSFLLAGGDSSYNEQFF
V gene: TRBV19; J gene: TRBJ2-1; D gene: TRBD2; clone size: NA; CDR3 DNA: TGTGCCAGTAGATGGACTAGCGGGGTAGCTTCCAATGAGCAGTTCTTC; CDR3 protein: CASRWTSGVASNEQFF
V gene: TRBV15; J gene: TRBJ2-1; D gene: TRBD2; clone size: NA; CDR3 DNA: TGTGCCACCAGCAGAGGAAGTAGCGGGGGGGCCTCCTACAATGAGCAGTTCTTC; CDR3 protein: CATSRGSSGGASYNEQFF
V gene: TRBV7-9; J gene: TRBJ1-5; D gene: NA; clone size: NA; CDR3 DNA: TGTGCCAGCAGCTTTAATTCCCAACCTCAGCCCCAGCATTTT; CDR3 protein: CASSFNSQPQPQHF
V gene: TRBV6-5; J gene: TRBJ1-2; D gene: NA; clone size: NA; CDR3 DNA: TGTGCCAGCAGTCCAACGAGTTATGGCTACACCTTC; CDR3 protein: CASSPTSYGYTF
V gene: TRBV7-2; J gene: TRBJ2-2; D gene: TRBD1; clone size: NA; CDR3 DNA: TGTGCCAGCAGCTTGAACAGGGGCACCGGGGAGCTGTTTTTT; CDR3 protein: CASSLNRGTGELFF
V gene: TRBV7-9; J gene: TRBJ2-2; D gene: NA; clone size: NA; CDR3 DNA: TGTGCCAGCAGCTTAAGCGGGTACACCGGGGAGCTGTTTTTT; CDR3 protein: CASSLSGYTGELFF
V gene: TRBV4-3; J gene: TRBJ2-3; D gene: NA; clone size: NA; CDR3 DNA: TGCGCCAGCAGCCAGGGAGGTATTATCACAGATACGCAGTATTTT; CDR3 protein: CASSQGGIITDTQYF
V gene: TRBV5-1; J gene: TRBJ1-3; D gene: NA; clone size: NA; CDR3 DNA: TGCGCCAGCAGCTTCATGGGAGAATCCTCTGGAAACACCATATATTTT; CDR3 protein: CASSFMGESSGNTIYF
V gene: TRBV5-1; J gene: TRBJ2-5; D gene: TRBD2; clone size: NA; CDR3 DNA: TGCGCCAGCAGCTTGGCCGGCGGGGGGGCGGAGACCCAGTACTTC; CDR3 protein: CASSLAGGGAETQYF
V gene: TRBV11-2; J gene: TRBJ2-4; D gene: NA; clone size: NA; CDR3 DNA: TGTGCCAGCAGCCCACCCTCGTTGACAGCACTCGGGAACATTCAGTACTTC; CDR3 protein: CASSPPSLTALGNIQYF
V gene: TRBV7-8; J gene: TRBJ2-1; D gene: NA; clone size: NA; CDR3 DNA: TGTGCCAGCAGGGCCGGACAGATGTACAATGAGCAGTTCTTC; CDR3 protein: CASRAGQMYNEQFF
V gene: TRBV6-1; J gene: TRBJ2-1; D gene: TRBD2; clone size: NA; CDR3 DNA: TGTGCCAGCTCGGGGGGCTACAATGAGCAGTTCTTC; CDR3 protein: CASSGGYNEQFF
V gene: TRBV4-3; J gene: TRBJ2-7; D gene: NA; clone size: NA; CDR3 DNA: TGCGCCAGCAGCCAAGAGCACAGAGCCAAGCAGTACTTC; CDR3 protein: CASSQEHRAKQYF
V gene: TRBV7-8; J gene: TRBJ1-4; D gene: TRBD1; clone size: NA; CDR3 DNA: TGTGCCAGCAGCACGGGACAGGCCCTTAATGAAAAACTGTTTTTT; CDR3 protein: CASSTGQALNEKLFF
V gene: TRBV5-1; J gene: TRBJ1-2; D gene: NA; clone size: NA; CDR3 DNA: TGCGCCAGCAGTGAAGGCACGGGGACCTATGGCTACACCTTC; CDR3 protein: CASSEGTGTYGYTF
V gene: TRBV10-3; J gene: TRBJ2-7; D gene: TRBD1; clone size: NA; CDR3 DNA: TGTGCCATCAGTGAGGGACAGGGCCCCTACGAGCAGTACTTC; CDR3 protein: CAISEGQGPYEQYF
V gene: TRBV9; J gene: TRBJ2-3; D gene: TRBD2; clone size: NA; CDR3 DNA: TGTGCCAGCAGCGTAGGAAGCGGGGGTTATGATACGCAGTATTTT; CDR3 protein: CASSVGSGGYDTQYF
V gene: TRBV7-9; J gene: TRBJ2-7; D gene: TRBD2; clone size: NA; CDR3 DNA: TGTGCCAGCAGCTTAGAGCGGGGGCTGTACGAGCAGTACTTC; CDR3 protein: CASSLERGLYEQYF
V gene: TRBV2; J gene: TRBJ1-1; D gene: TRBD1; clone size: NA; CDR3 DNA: TGTGCCAGCAATCAGGTCAGGGGGTTCACTGAAGCTTTCTTT; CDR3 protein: CASNQVRGFTEAFF
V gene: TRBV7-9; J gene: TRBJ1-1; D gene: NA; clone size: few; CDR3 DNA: TGTGCCAGCAGTCTACTGGGGGGTGGATCTGAAGCTTTCTTT; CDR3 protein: CASSLLGGGSEAFF
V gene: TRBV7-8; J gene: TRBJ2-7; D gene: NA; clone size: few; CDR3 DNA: TGTGCCAGCAGCGCCGGGTGGGAGCAGTACTTC; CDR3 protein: CASSAGWEQYF
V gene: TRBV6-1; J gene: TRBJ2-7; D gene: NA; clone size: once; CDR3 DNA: TGTGCCAGCAACCAGGGTCGTGACGAGCAGTACTTC; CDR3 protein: CASNQGRDEQYF
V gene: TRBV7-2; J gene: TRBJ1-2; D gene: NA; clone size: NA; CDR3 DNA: TGTGCCAGCAGCTTAGACGGATTCTATGGCTACACCTTC; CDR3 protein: CASSLDGFYGYTF
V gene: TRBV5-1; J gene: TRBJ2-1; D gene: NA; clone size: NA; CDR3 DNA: TGCGCCAGCAGCTTGGTCGACACGTTTTGGAATGAGCAGTTCTTC; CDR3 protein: CASSLVDTFWNEQFF
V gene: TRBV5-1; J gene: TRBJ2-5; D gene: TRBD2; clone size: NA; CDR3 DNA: TGCGCCAGCAGCTCGATGAGGACTAGCGGCGAGACCCAGTACTTC; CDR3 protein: CASSSMRTSGETQYF
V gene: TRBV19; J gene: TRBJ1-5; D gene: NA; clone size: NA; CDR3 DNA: TGTGCCAGTAGTTCTACACATGGGTGGCCCCAGCATTTT; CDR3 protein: CASSSTHGWPQHF
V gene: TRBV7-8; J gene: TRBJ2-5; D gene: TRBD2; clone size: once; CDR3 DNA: TGTGCCAGCAGCTTTTCTACAGCGGGGTCTACAGAGACCCAGTACTTC; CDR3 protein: CASSFSTAGSTETQYF
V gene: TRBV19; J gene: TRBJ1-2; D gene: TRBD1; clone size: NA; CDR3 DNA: TGTGCCAGTAGTAATTGGGACAGCCTTGTGGGTGGCTACACCTTC; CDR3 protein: CASSNWDSLVGGYTF
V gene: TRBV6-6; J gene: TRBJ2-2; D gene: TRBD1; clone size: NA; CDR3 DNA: TGTGCCAGCAGTTTAAGGGGGCCGACCGGGGAGCTGTTTTTT; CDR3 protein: CASSLRGPTGELFF